This T cell receptor beta chain was captured in a study of blood T cell repertoires in COVID-19. To note about this clone: Within the sample, other DNA sequences also encode this same CDR3.

CDR1 and CDR2 (germline): LGHDT, YNNKEL (reference sequence). Deletions cut 1 base from V and 5 bases from J, with 5 bases between. The CDR3 has 12 amino acids. The data were produced by immunoSEQ multiplex PCR, yet TCRdb's version contains in-frame clones alone and is incomplete. The table includes about 360,000 clones, approximately 87% detected once. Individuals drawn from approximately 22 US areas were about 18 to 100 years old. The V gene is TRBV3-1 (or the pseudogene TRBV3-2), the J gene TRBJ2-5; unclear D gene. The clonotype comes from a man aged 30 to 45 who had recovered from COVID-19. Sequencing input: PBMCs or T cells enriched from blood (not recorded which). The CDR3 region is CASSQVIETQYF. The CDR3 DNA sequence: TGTGCCAGCAGCCAAGTTATTGAGACCCAGTACTTC.